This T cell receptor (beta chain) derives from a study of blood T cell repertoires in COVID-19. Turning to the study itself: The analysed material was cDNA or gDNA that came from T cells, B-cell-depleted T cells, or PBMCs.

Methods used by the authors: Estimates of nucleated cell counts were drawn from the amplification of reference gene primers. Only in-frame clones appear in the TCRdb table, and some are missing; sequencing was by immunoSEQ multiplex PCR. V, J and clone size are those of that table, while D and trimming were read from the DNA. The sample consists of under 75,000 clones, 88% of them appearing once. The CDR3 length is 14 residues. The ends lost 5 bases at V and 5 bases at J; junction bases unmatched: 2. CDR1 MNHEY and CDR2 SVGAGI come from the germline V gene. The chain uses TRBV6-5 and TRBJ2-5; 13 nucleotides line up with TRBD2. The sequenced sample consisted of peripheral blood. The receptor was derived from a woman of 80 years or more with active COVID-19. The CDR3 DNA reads TGTGCCAGCAGTAGGACTAGCGGGAGTGAGACCCAGTACTTC. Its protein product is CASSRTSGSETQYF.